This entry concerns a single T cell receptor (beta chain). The data originate from a study of PD-1 blockade in mismatch repair-deficient tumors. Study background: All were previously treated, progressing patients with approximately 11 mismatch repair-deficient cancer types.

Every patient had mismatch repair deficiency by PCR or immunohistochemistry. TCRs were sequenced from three patients responding to pembrolizumab. This CDR3 region has 12 residues. V lost 5 bases and J 8 bases, leaving 15 bases between the germline ends. Germline values: CDR1 SQVTM, CDR2 ANQGSEA. Sequencing was performed with immunoSEQ multiplex PCR; in TCRdb, only in-frame clones are kept and a portion is missing. The sample holds some 66,000 clones, 88% seen once. Sequencing was performed on peripheral blood, taken 52 weeks after starting pembrolizumab. The receptor was derived from an adult with mismatch repair-deficient cancer. This chain connects TRBV29-1 to TRBJ1-1; D perhaps matches TRBD1 (6 bases). The DNA for the CDR3 is TGCAGCGTTTTGCGACAGGAGCCCGAAGCTTTCTTT. It encodes CSVLRQEPEAFF.